This T cell receptor beta chain came from a study of radiotherapy plus CTLA-4 blockade in lung cancer. At the level of the study: Patients showed objective responses in 18% of cases, and disease control was achieved by roughly 30%. Study results and caveats: It was early blood T cell clone dynamics, with interferon-beta, that reportedly best predicted response.

The CDR3 extends over 13 amino acids. Germline CDR1 SGHAT, CDR2 FQNNGV. V was shortened by 5 bases and J by 9 bases, with 16 bases between the two germline ends. Only in-frame clones appear in the TCRdb table, and some are missing; sequencing was by immunoSEQ multiplex PCR. Here the sample spans tens of thousands of clones, around 77% being singletons. On this clone: The antigen is undetermined. Other DNA sequences in this specimen translate into the identical CDR3.

The sequence came from a human donor with non-small cell lung cancer who had a complete response to radiotherapy plus ipilimumab. Sequencing used peripheral blood, obtained from a patient treated with radiotherapy plus ipilimumab. The genes are TRBV11-2 and TRBJ1-2; D possibly corresponds to TRBD1 (5 bases). CDR3 DNA sequence: TGTGCCAGCAGCCTTATGGGGCGAGTGCGCTACACCTTC. Protein product: CASSLMGRVRYTF.